Given below is one T cell receptor beta chain in context. In the source study's methods: Amplification with reference gene primers provided the estimates of nucleated cell counts. TCRdb keeps only in-frame clones here, not all; method: immunoSEQ multiplex PCR. V, J and clone size are those of that table, while D and trimming were read from the DNA. This sample yields about 320,000 clones, of which 90% are seen a single time; about 4.2% belongs to the top ten. The data were taken from a study of blood T cell repertoires in COVID-19. Study context: Sites across the United States, Italy and Spain contributed samples from acute and convalescent COVID-19.

The CDR3 length is 15 residues. CDR1 and CDR2 (germline): SGHVS, FQNEAQ. With 5 bases removed from V and 7 bases from J, the gap between germline ends came to 17 bases. Donors were grouped by their self-reported clinical history. Exposed participants came across a COVID-19 case within 2 weeks before study entry. Sequenced material: PBMCs or T cells enriched from blood (not recorded which). This clonotype was obtained from a young woman who had been exposed to COVID-19. The chain combines TRBV7-8 with TRBJ1-4; maybe TRBD1 (6 bases). The CDR3 nucleotides are TGTGCCAGCAGCCTAGTGGGGGACATAACTGAAAAACTGTTTTTT. As protein: CASSLVGDITEKLFF.